The sequence of this T cell receptor beta chain was determined in a study of cytomegalovirus exposure and HLA in healthy donors. This PCR relied on a set of 60 Vbeta primers and 13 Jbeta primers. Only in-frame clones appear in the TCRdb table, and some are missing; sequencing was by immunoSEQ multiplex PCR. The table has around 180,000 clones, approximately 80% seen once. CDR1 MNHEY and CDR2 SVGAGI come from the germline V gene. CDR3 length equals 13 residues. With V trimmed by 2 bases and J by 6 bases, 3 bases remained unmatched. Source material: PBMCs. The rearrangement joins TRBV6-5 to TRBJ1-2; 7 bases line up with TRBD1. This clonotype was obtained from a boy aged 2 to 10 in good health and CMV-seronegative. The CDR3 coding sequence is TGTGCCAGCAGTTACGAGGGGGCCAATGGCTACACCTTC. The encoded protein is CASSYEGANGYTF.